This T cell receptor beta chain came from a study of breast tumors, draining lymph nodes, adjacent tissues. Findings of the study overall: Tumor and nontumor repertoires were significantly more similar in luminal-like than in basal-like breast cancer. Tumors had less TCR diversity than lymph nodes, more than nontumor tissue. Findings are consistent with lymph node origin and intratumoral expansion of most tumor T cells. The lymph node origin of tumor T cells was framed as consistent with a hypothesis, not demonstrated.

Turning to this clonotype: What it recognizes is unknown. A read error is possible here, since a much larger clone lies one base away.

The lymph nodes were axillary draining lymph nodes from breast cancer patients. TCRdb reanalysed the multiplex PCR reads using MiXCR and keeps one entry per CDR3 protein. The sample records roughly 80,000 distinct CDR3 sequences, 15% to 20% being singletons. Germline loops: CDR1 SGHRS, CDR2 YFSETQ. The length of the CDR3 is 15 residues. Material: axillary lymph node tissue. J is TRBJ2-6 and V is TRBV5-1; D might be TRBD1 (5 bases). This clonotype was obtained from a female donor with breast cancer. Some clones in this sample may be carry-over from other donors' samples. The CDR3 loop is CASSLGTSGANVPTF. In DNA form, the CDR3 reads TGCGCCAGCAGCCTCGGAACCTCTGGGGCCAACGTCCCGACTTTC. Complete variable domain (other parts from reference TRBV5-1 and TRBJ2-6): KAGVTQTPRYLIKTRGQQVTLSCSPISGHRSVSWYQQTPGQGLQFLFEYFSETQRNKGNFPGRFSGRQFSNSRSEMNVSTLELGDSALYLCASSLGTSGANVPTFGAGSRLTVL.